This section outlines one T cell receptor beta chain sequence together with its context. The CDR3 has 14 residues. CDR1 and CDR2 (germline): SEHNR, FQNEAQ (reference sequence). Deletions cut 2 bases from V and 5 bases from J, with 12 bases between. These data come from a study of OX40 agonist ivuxolimab in advanced cancers. Study at large: Two cutaneous melanoma patients and one hepatocellular carcinoma patient, three in all, had partial responses.

Using immunoSEQ multiplex PCR, the repertoire was profiled, and TCRdb retains in-frame clones only, with some absent. The sample includes some 74,000 clones, roughly four fifths of them seen just once. The chain carries TRBV7-9 and TRBJ2-5; a weak D match, TRBD2 (6 bases). The source of this sequence is an adult with an advanced solid tumor such as melanoma, head and neck, liver or kidney cancer. The sample consisted of CD4+ or CD8+ T cells sorted from blood, taken in a trial of the OX40 agonist ivuxolimab. The CDR3 nucleotides read TGTGCCAGCAGCTTAAAGGGGAGGATCGAGACCCAGTACTTC. Translation: CASSLKGRIETQYF.